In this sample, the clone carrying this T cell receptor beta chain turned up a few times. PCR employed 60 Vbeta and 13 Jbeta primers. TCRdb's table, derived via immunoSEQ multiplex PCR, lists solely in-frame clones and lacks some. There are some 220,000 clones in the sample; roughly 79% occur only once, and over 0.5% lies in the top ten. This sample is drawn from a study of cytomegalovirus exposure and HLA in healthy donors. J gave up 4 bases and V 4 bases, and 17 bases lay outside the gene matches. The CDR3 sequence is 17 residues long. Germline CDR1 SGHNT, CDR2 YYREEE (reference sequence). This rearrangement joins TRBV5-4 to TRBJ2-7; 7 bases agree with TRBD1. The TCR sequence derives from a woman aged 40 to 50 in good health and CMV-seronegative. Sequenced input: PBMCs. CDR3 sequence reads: CASSPGVGGRGVYEQYF. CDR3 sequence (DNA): TGTGCCAGCAGCCCTGGGGTAGGGGGCCGAGGTGTTTACGAGCAGTACTTC.